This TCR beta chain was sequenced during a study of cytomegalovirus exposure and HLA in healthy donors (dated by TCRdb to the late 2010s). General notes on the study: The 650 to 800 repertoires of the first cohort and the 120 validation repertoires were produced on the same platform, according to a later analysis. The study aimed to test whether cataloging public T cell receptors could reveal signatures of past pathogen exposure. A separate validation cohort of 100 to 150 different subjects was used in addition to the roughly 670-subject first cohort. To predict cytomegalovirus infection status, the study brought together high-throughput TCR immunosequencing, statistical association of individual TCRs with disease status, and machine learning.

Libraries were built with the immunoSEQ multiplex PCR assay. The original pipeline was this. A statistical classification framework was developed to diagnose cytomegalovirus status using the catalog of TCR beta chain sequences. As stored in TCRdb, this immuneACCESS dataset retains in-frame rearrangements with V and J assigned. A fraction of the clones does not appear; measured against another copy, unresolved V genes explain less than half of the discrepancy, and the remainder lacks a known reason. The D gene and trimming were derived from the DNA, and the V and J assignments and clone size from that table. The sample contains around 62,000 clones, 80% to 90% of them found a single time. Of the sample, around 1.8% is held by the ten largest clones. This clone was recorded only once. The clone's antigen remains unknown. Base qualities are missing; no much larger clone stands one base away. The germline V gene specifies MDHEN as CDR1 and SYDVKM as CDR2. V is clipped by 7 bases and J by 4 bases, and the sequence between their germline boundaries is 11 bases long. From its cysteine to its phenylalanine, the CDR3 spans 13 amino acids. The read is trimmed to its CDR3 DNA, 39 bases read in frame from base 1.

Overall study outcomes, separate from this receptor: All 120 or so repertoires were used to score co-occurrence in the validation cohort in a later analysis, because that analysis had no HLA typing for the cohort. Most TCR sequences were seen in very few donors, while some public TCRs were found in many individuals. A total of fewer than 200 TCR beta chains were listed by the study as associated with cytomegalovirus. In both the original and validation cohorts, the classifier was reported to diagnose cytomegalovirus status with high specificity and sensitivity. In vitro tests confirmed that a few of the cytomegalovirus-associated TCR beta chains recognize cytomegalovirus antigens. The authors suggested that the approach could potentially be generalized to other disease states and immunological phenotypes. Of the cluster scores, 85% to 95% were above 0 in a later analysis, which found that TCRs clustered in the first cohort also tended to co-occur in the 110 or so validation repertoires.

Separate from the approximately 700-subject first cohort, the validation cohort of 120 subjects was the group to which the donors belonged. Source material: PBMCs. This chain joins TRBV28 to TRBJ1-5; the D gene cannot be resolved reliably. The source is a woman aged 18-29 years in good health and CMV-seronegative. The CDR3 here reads CASIRGRNQPQHF. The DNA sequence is TGTGCCAGCATCCGCGGGAGAAATCAGCCCCAGCATTTT. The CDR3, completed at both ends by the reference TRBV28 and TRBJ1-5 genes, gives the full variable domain DVKVTQSSRYLVKRTGEKVFLECVQDMDHENMFWYRQDPGLGLRLIYFSYDVKMKEKGDIPEGYSVSREKKERFSLILESASTNQTSMYLCASIRGRNQPQHFGDGTRLSIL.